The clone carrying this TCR beta chain was observed a handful of times. The antigen is unknown. V lost 1 base to trimming and J lost 4 bases, with 11 bases between them. There are 14 residues in the CDR3. The germline V gene has CDR1 SGHTA and CDR2 FQGNSA. This entry comes from a study of identical twins. General study points: Fewer insertions marked abundant cord blood beta clonotypes; young adult naive trended weakly, memory not at all. Excess sharing by twins proved weaker in beta out-of-frame sequences.

TCRdb re-analysed the 5' RACE reads in MiXCR, keeping a single row per CDR3 protein. The data contain just over 450,000 distinct CDR3 sequences, approximately 14% of them singletons. Donors uniformly comprised healthy Caucasians. This same sample was also taken into another study, of yellow fever vaccine responses in identical twins. That source notes: After vaccination, twins' T cell response reportedly seemed partly convergent, partly personalized.

The V and J genes are TRBV7-2 and TRBJ2-7; the D is unclear. The source of this sequence is a woman aged 18-29 years in good health. Specimen: CD4+ T cells sorted from blood. The CDR3 bases are TGTGCCAGCAGCTTAGATTCTAGTCTTTACGAGCAGTACTTC. Translation: CASSLDSSLYEQYF.